The next 30 T cell receptor beta chains were all read from a single sample in a study of blood T cells in healthy people across ages. The second PCR ran roughly 6 to 11 cycles with a sample-barcoded 5' primer and J-beta primers. TCRdb re-called the 5' RACE reads through MiXCR, storing one row per CDR3 protein. The repertoire holds about 1.6 million distinct CDR3 sequences, with roughly a third as singletons. Sequenced material: blood. All receptors come from a woman aged 25 to 39 in good health.

The rearrangement joins TRBV4-1 to TRBJ1-4, with D maybe TRBD1 (6 bases). The CDR3 extends over 16 amino acids. The V and J ends lost 2 bases and 7 bases respectively, with 17 bases between them. Per germline, CDR1 MGHRA and CDR2 YSYEKL. CDR3: CASSQISTFRGEKLFF. In nucleotides, the CDR3 is TGCGCCAGCAGCCAAATCTCCACCTTCAGGGGTGAAAAACTGTTTTTT.

V and J are TRBV12-3 or TRBV12-4 and TRBJ2-1, with D perhaps TRBD1 (6 bases). V shed 2 bases and J shed 2 bases, with 10 bases lying between them. The CDR3 spans 15 residues. The CDR3 loop is CASSLLWGPYNEQFF. The CDR3 nucleotides read TGTGCCAGCAGTTTATTATGGGGGCCCTACAATGAGCAGTTCTTC.

The rearrangement uses TRBV2 and TRBJ2-1, with TRBD2 matching 8 bases. V dropped 1 base and J dropped 7; count of bases not matched to a gene: 3. The V gene's germline CDR1 is SNHLY and CDR2 FYNNEI. The CDR3 contains 14 residues. The CDR3 loop is CASSEGRGANEQFF. The CDR3 region has the DNA TGTGCCAGCAGTGAAGGGCGGGGGGCTAATGAGCAGTTCTTC.

The chain carries TRBV27 and TRBJ2-6; D might be TRBD1 or TRBD2, each matching 5 bases. The CDR3 length is 17 residues. Germline loops: CDR1 MNHEY, CDR2 SMNVEV (reference sequence). Trimming removed 5 bases from V and 0 bases from J, with 14 bases in between. The CDR3 is CASSLRDGYSGANVLTF. CDR3 nucleotides: TGTGCCAGCAGTCTCCGGGACGGATACTCTGGGGCCAACGTCCTGACTTTC.

This clonotype was seen ten or more times. The gene calls are TRBV6-2 or TRBV6-3 and TRBJ2-1; no clear D gene. Germline assignment: CDR1 MNHEY and CDR2 SVGEGT. Trimming removed 3 bases at V and 4 bases at J, with 13 bases between. CDR3 length equals 15 residues. CDR3 protein: CASSYAYRQYNEQFF. The CDR3 DNA sequence: TGTGCCAGCAGTTATGCCTACCGGCAGTACAATGAGCAGTTCTTC.

The genes are TRBV7-6 and TRBJ2-1; the match to TRBD1 covers 9 bases. Germline V gene data show CDR1 as SGHVS and CDR2 as FNYEAQ. The CDR3 is 17 amino acids. V lost 4 bases, J lost 8 bases, and 15 bases stayed unmatched. CDR3: CASSSGFGQGISYEQFF. CDR3 in DNA: TGTGCCAGCAGCTCCGGTTTCGGACAGGGGATTAGCTATGAGCAGTTCTTC.

This clonotype appeared a single time. V and J are TRBV5-6 and TRBJ1-5; weak D call: TRBD1 (5 bases). V was pared by 0 bases and J by 2 bases, with 12 bases between. Germline CDR1 is SGHDT and CDR2 is YYEEEE. The CDR3 is 16 residues long. The CDR3 nucleotides read TGTGCCAGCAGCTTGGGAGGGGTATATGGCAATCAGCCCCAGCATTTT. It is translated as CASSLGGVYGNQPQHF.

The chain carries TRBV10-2 and TRBJ2-1; 9 bases align to TRBD2. With 3 bases clipped from V and 8 bases from J, the junction kept 8 bases outside the gene matches. CDR3 length: 15 residues. Germline lookup yields CDR1 WSHSY and CDR2 SAAADI. Here the CDR3 DNA reads TGCGCCAGCAGTGACCCCGGGACTAGCCTCGATGAGCAGTTCTTC. It codes for CASSDPGTSLDEQFF.

The sample holds a few counts of this clonotype. The chain uses TRBV20-1 and TRBJ2-7; tentative D call: TRBD2 (6 bases). This CDR3 has 13 amino acids. Germline V gene sequence: CDR1 DFQATT, CDR2 SNEGSKA (reference sequence). V was cut by 3 bases and J by 3 bases, with 12 bases left in between. The CDR3 sequence: CSASRAGNYEQYF. The CDR3 DNA reads TGCAGTGCTAGTCGAGCGGGTAACTACGAGCAGTACTTC.

This clonotype has just a few counts. The chain uses TRBV29-1 and TRBJ1-2; 7 bases match TRBD1. V lost 3 bases to trimming and J lost 2 bases; unmatched junction nucleotides: 3. Germline V gene data show CDR1 as SQVTM and CDR2 as ANQGSEA. There are 13 residues in the CDR3. The CDR3 reads CSVESGGNYGYTF. The CDR3 nucleotides are TGCAGCGTTGAGTCAGGGGGAAACTATGGCTACACCTTC.

This clonotype was seen a few times. The chain joins TRBV3-1 to TRBJ2-7; TRBD2 matches 7 bases. The V gene's germline CDR1 is LGHDT and CDR2 YNNKEL (reference sequence). The trim removed 3 bases at V and 7 bases at J, leaving 21 bases unmatched. The CDR3 runs 18 residues. CDR3 protein: CASSHRARGLVFTEEQYF. Written as DNA, the CDR3 is TGTGCCAGCAGCCACAGGGCACGTGGACTAGTTTTTACAGAGGAGCAGTACTTC.

This chain links TRBV27 with TRBJ2-7; possible D gene TRBD2, 5 bases. This CDR3 contains 14 residues. Looked up from germline, CDR1 is MNHEY and CDR2 is SMNVEV (reference sequence). Trimming removed 0 bases from V and 3 bases from J, with 9 bases in between. DNA for the CDR3: TGTGCCAGCAGTTTATCCTTGGACTTCTACGAGCAGTACTTC. Its protein is CASSLSLDFYEQYF.

V gene TRBV6-1 combines with J gene TRBJ1-5; no definite D call. Germline CDR1 is MNHNS and CDR2 is SASEGT. The CDR3 consists of 13 residues. Trimming stripped 8 bases from V and 0 bases from J, with 8 bases between. In nucleotides, the CDR3 is TGTGCCAGCCACGGAAATAGCAATCAGCCCCAGCATTTT. It encodes CASHGNSNQPQHF.

The rearrangement joins TRBV5-1 to TRBJ1-4, with D uncertain. The CDR3 is 18 residues long. V was shortened by 0 bases and J by 6 bases, with 21 bases between the two germline ends. Per germline, CDR1 SGHRS and CDR2 YFSETQ. CDR3 bases: TGCGCCAGCAGCTTGGGTTTGGGAACTGCACGCGGGTATGAAAAACTGTTTTTT. This gives the protein CASSLGLGTARGYEKLFF.

This clonotype has a handful of counts. The chain recombines TRBV5-1 with TRBJ2-2; D is uncertain. This CDR3 contains 15 residues. Per germline, CDR1 SGHRS and CDR2 YFSETQ. With 0 bases removed from V and 2 bases from J, the gap between germline ends came to 8 bases. Here the CDR3 DNA reads TGCGCCAGCAGCTTGGCTCGTCTTAACACCGGGGAGCTGTTTTTT. Residues: CASSLARLNTGELFF.

This clonotype was recorded many times. The chain uses TRBV28 and TRBJ2-3; TRBD2 aligns across 10 bases. The germline CDR1 and CDR2 sequences are MDHEN and SYDVKM. Unmatched junction bases numbered 4, after V lost 4 bases and J lost 0 bases. There are 16 residues in the CDR3. CDR3 in amino acids: CASSSSSGGSTDTQYF. CDR3 sequence (DNA): TGTGCCAGCAGTTCATCTAGCGGGGGTAGCACAGATACGCAGTATTTT.

The sample holds a few counts of this clonotype. The rearrangement uses TRBV7-8 and TRBJ2-5; 10 nucleotides agree with TRBD2. This CDR3 is built from 16 residues. V was clipped by 6 bases and J by 1 base; unmatched bases: 8. Germline values: CDR1 SGHVS, CDR2 FQNEAQ. The DNA for the CDR3 is TGTGCCAGCAGGCAAAAGCGGGGGGGCCTCCAAGAGACCCAGTACTTC. Its translation is CASRQKRGGLQETQYF.

The CDR3 region has the DNA TGTGCCATCAGCCGCGGACAGGGGATAGACTATGGCTACACCTTC. Translation gives CAISRGQGIDYGYTF. The chain carries TRBV10-3 and TRBJ1-2; TRBD1 aligns across 9 bases. Germline CDR1 reads ENHRY; CDR2 reads SYGVKD. The ends lost 6 bases at V and 3 bases at J; junction bases unmatched: 8. This CDR3 is built from 15 residues.

The chain joins TRBV20-1 to TRBJ2-7; D remains ambiguous. Germline V lookup: CDR1 DFQATT, CDR2 SNEGSKA (reference sequence). This CDR3 contains 13 residues. V shed 8 bases and J shed 0 bases, with 14 bases lying between them. The CDR3 sequence: CSTHGLSSYEQYF. CDR3 bases: TGCAGTACCCACGGCCTTAGCTCCTACGAGCAGTACTTC.

J is TRBJ1-6 and V is TRBV25-1; no clear D. The V gene lost 6 bases and the J gene lost 7 bases, with 16 bases spanning the gap. Germline CDR1 MGHDK, CDR2 SYGVNS. This CDR3 has 15 residues. The CDR3 region is CASRIQGAENSPLHF. CDR3 in DNA: TGTGCCAGCAGGATTCAAGGAGCGGAGAATTCACCCCTCCACTTT.

This clonotype was counted ten times or more. This chain joins TRBV10-3 and TRBJ2-7, with 7 bases that match TRBD2. J was trimmed by 7 bases and V by 10 bases; bases with no gene match: 16. CDR1 is ENHRY, CDR2 SYGVKD, per germline. This CDR3 has 14 residues. This chain's CDR3 is CASRGGRSFVEQYF. The CDR3 nucleotides read TGTGCCAGCCGGGGAGGGCGCTCGTTCGTAGAGCAGTACTTC.

The V gene is TRBV5-5, the J gene TRBJ2-6; D tentatively fits TRBD1 or TRBD2 (5 bases each). The CDR3 totals 16 residues. V dropped 0 bases and J dropped 0 bases, with 7 bases sitting between them. Germline V gene lookup returns CDR1 SGHKS and CDR2 YYEKEE (reference sequence). CDR3 residues: CASSLGDRSGANVLTF. The CDR3 DNA is TGTGCCAGCAGCTTGGGGGACCGCTCTGGGGCCAACGTCCTGACTTTC.

This clonotype was recorded a few times. The chain has TRBV7-2 and TRBJ2-3; D is perhaps TRBD2 (6 bases). With 5 bases removed from V and 0 bases from J, the gap between germline ends came to 21 bases. Germline CDR1 reads SGHTA; CDR2 reads FQGNSA. The CDR3 consists of 18 residues. CDR3 loop: CASSLPSGQGTSTDTQYF. CDR3 bases: TGTGCCAGCAGCCTCCCCAGCGGGCAGGGAACTAGCACAGATACGCAGTATTTT.

Comment on this clonotype: A read error may explain this, as a much larger clone is one base away. The chain has TRBV20-1 and TRBJ2-7; TRBD1 might be the D (5 bases). Per germline, CDR1 DFQATT and CDR2 SNEGSKA (reference sequence). Trimming stripped 7 bases from V and 2 bases from J, with 12 bases between. This CDR3 has 12 residues. DNA of the CDR3: TGCAGTGGCGCCGAAGGGGCCTACGAGCAGTACTTC. Translated, it gives CSGAEGAYEQYF.

The J gene is TRBJ2-6, the V gene TRBV16; a weak D match, TRBD2 (5 bases). The CDR3 has 17 amino acids. The V gene lost 3 bases and the J gene lost 0 bases, with 12 bases spanning the gap. Germline V gives CDR1 KGHSY, CDR2 FQNENV. The CDR3 here is CASSQRTASSGANVLTF. In nucleotides, the CDR3 is TGTGCCAGCAGCCAGAGGACTGCGAGCTCTGGGGCCAACGTCCTGACTTTC.

Points on this clonotype: A much larger clone lies one base from this, so it may be a read error. The chain links TRBV10-3 to TRBJ2-1, with 9 nucleotides matching TRBD2. CDR1 is ENHRY and CDR2 is SYGVKD in the germline V gene. The CDR3 has 14 amino acids. V shed 6 bases and J 10 bases; nucleotides not matched to a gene: 10. CDR3: CAIRATSSGVEQFF. The CDR3 nucleotides read TGTGCCATCAGGGCTACGTCTAGCGGGGTGGAGCAGTTCTTC.

This clonotype was seen only a few times. This chain links TRBV5-1 with TRBJ2-2, with unresolved D. Germline CDR1 reads SGHRS; CDR2 reads YFSETQ. V lost 5 bases and J lost 1, with 6 bases in between. This CDR3 has 13 amino acids. CDR3 region: CASRAENTGELFF. DNA for the CDR3: TGCGCCAGCAGGGCAGAGAACACCGGGGAGCTGTTTTTT.

This clonotype was seen once. The junction differs from germline at one of its ends, possibly a read error. This chain links TRBV7-9 with TRBJ2-5; the D gene could be TRBD1 or TRBD2 (5 bases each). Germline V gene sequence: CDR1 SEHNR, CDR2 FQNEAQ (reference sequence). This CDR3 is built from 14 residues. CDR3 amino acids: CATSDRDAHYEQYF. The CDR3 DNA sequence: TGTGCCACCAGCGACCGGGACGCCCATTATGAGCAGTACTTC.

This clonotype was counted at least ten times. This sequence joins TRBV4-1 and TRBJ1-1; 9 bases match TRBD1. Germline V gives CDR1 MGHRA, CDR2 YSYEKL. With 5 bases clipped from V and 4 bases from J, the junction kept 2 bases outside the gene matches. The CDR3 has 13 amino acids. CDR3 region: CASSETGGTEAFF. Here the CDR3 DNA reads TGCGCCAGCAGCGAGACAGGGGGCACTGAAGCTTTCTTT.

The genes are TRBV6-6 and TRBJ2-4; 7 nucleotides align to TRBD1. The DNA matches TRBJ2-7 better at its end, which makes the J call doubtful. The CDR3 loop spans 14 amino acids. Germline V gene lookup returns CDR1 MNHNY and CDR2 SVGAGI (reference sequence). The CDR3 is CASSSTGAAYEQYF. CDR3 in DNA: TGTGCCAGCAGTTCAACAGGGGCAGCCTACGAGCAGTACTTC.